This TCR beta chain was documented in a study of blood T cell repertoires in COVID-19. Study details: Donors in the United States, Italy and Spain gave samples during acute or convalescent COVID-19.

Data came from immunoSEQ multiplex PCR; TCRdb stores just in-frame clones and leaves some out. The sample carries 120,000 to 150,000 clones, around 82% recorded once. This CDR3 spans 14 amino acids. Germline trimming cut 5 bases from V and 8 bases from J; bases unmatched to any gene: 8. Germline V CDR1 and CDR2: SGHAT, FQDESV (reference sequence). V is TRBV11-1 and J is TRBJ1-1, with TRBD1 matching 10 bases. The sequence was collected from a human donor in a cohort sampled during active COVID-19. Sequencing was carried out using peripheral blood. CDR3 sequence: CASSLLRQGAEAFF. The CDR3 nucleotides read TGTGCCAGCAGCCTCCTGAGACAGGGGGCAGAAGCTTTCTTT.